The T cell receptor (beta chain) under discussion was sequenced for a study of PD-1 blockade in classical Hodgkin lymphoma. Study findings and constraints: Complete responders matched newly diagnosed patients in baseline diversity. Differences between repertoires have undefined causes, possibly disease activity or prior therapy. Newly diagnosed patients were reported to start with lower TCR diversity than healthy donors.

Each of the patients experienced relapse following autologous stem cell transplantation, and their brentuximab vedotin exposure differed. Notes on this clone: The antigen is unknown.

Repertoires were generated with immunoSEQ multiplex PCR, while TCRdb's copy carries only in-frame clones and drops some. Among about 93,000 clones listed, roughly 79% were seen once. CDR1 is KGHSH and CDR2 is LQKENI in the germline V gene. V lost 3 bases and J lost 2; bases outside the gene matches: 3. The CDR3 consists of 17 residues. This TCR was recovered from a human donor with classical Hodgkin lymphoma. This specimen consisted of peripheral blood mononuclear cells (PBMCs), obtained before the second cycle of nivolumab. The rearrangement uses TRBV18 and TRBJ2-6, with 11 bases aligning to TRBD1. CDR3: CASSPGTGGTGANVLTF. CDR3 nucleotide sequence: TGTGCCAGCTCACCCGGGACAGGGGGTACTGGGGCCAACGTCCTGACTTTC.